This T cell receptor (beta chain) emerged from a study of immune evolution from preneoplasia to lung adenocarcinoma. H&E slides confirmed each diagnosis, reviewed by two pathologists independently. This CDR3 contains 13 residues. The germline V gene has CDR1 SGHNT and CDR2 YENEEA. V was cut by 5 bases and J by 8 bases, with 10 bases left in between. Assay used: immunoSEQ multiplex PCR; TCRdb lists only in-frame clones, some missing. The sample contains roughly 11,000 clones, about four fifths of which appear only once. Source material: FFPE minimally invasive lung adenocarcinoma tissue. This TCR was sampled from a person aged 65-85 years with lung adenocarcinoma. The genes are TRBV11-3 and TRBJ1-6, with D hard to call. Written as DNA, the CDR3 is TGTGCCAGCAGCGCGACGGAAGATTCACCCCTCCACTTT. Amino acid sequence: CASSATEDSPLHF.